This T cell receptor beta chain was sequenced for a study of T cells in women clearing cervical HPV infection. Whole-study context: Case blood was drawn when the lesion was first found; control blood after infection became undetectable.

Study-wide points: Richness differences could reflect unmeasured T-cell content per sample. Richness plus V gene abundances separated cases from controls with AUC about 0.8. It is unknown whether associations predate infection; no effector/memory or HPV-specific sorting.

Assay: immunoSEQ multiplex PCR; the TCRdb copy retains only in-frame clones and omits some. This table holds about 39,000 clones. V lost 4 bases, J lost 5 bases, and 8 bases stayed unmatched. Germline V CDR1 and CDR2: GTSNPN, SVGIG (reference sequence). CDR3 length equals 14 residues. Remarks on this clone: Its antigen is unidentified. The read is 3 residues too short to cover the CDR3 end, so that end is filled in from the germline J gene.

This chain joins TRBV30 and TRBJ2-5; 9 bases line up with TRBD1. Material: blood buffy coat. The clonotype originates from a woman aged 18 to 75 with a cervical HPV16 infection that either progressed to CIN3+ or cleared (not recorded which). The CDR3 DNA, read in part, is TGTGCCTGGACCCCGGGGACAGGGCCCGAGACC. This codes for CAWTPGTGPET. The entire CDR3 sequence reads CAWTPGTGPETQYF.